This T cell receptor (beta chain) was documented in a study of cytomegalovirus exposure and HLA in healthy donors (dated by TCRdb to the late 2010s). About the investigation overall: An earlier analysis of fewer than 750 of the donors reported approximately 280 Gb of sequence data and around 110 million unique TCR beta sequences obtained from roughly 170 million T cells. Alongside the repertoire data, information on donor age, sex, ethnicity and CMV serostatus was compiled. High-throughput TCR immunosequencing, statistical association of individual TCRs with disease status, and machine learning were combined to predict cytomegalovirus infection status. The genetic ancestry cluster associated with self-reported Caucasian donors included over 65% of the roughly 380 genotyped donors. All discovery cohort repertoires had been generated using a single sequencing platform. A later analysis re-analyzed previously published TCR beta repertoires from 650 to 800 donors and added high-resolution HLA genotyping to study TCR occurrence patterns. In an earlier analysis of roughly 600 of the donors, high-throughput TCR beta sequencing was used to judge whether each TCR beta V gene segment behaved as functional or pseudogenic. The number of typed donors differed by locus: roughly 629-630 for A, B, C, DRB1 and DQB1; 522 for DQA1; fewer than 610 for DPA1; and approximately 450 for DPB1. Across approximately 400 genotyped donors of the cohort, an average of 235,054 unique TCR beta nucleotide sequences per donor were sequenced, and 15% to 20% of those sequences were non-productive. In a later genetic analysis, genome-wide SNP genotypes for about three fifths of the roughly 670 donors were used, and that subset was treated as a discovery cohort. In addition to the first cohort of approximately 670 subjects, a separate validation cohort of approximately 130 different subjects was used. HLA typing covered class I and class II loci at four-digit resolution. Rather than using new phenotypic data, the later analysis identified candidate immune exposures from TCR beta sequences and from how often those sequences occurred across donors. Roughly 290 gigabases of sequencing data and 70 million to 100 million unique TCR sequences made up an early release that covered some 640 HLA-typed donors. The aim of the study was to test whether cataloging public T cell receptors could identify signatures of past pathogen exposure. The T cell repertoires of 666 subjects were profiled by immunosequencing and related to cytomegalovirus serostatus. A few DR-DQ haplotypes were handled as single units for association and clustering because linkage in the cohort was strong. Paper-wide results and their limitations: Linkage disequilibrium might explain the correlated functional status among segregating V segments, but an unknown experimental factor could not be ruled out. According to a later analysis, parvovirus B19, influenza, CMV and Epstein-Barr virus appeared linked to several top co-occurrence clusters. A further reported finding was that TCR beta sequences accurately predicted the HLA-A and HLA-B alleles for most subjects in the first cohort. V-gene and J-gene trimming of TCR beta chains was associated with a missense DCLRE1C variant in a later genetic analysis, and the association was replicated in an independent cohort. Because HLA typing was unavailable for some donors at each locus, only the typed subset was used in association tests. Because counts were too low, 15 to 20 rarely observed V segments, including chromosome 9 orphons, were left out of the earlier analysis of some 600 of the donors. In a later analysis, HLA-associated TCR beta chains were found to be more clonally expanded and to have lower generation probabilities than equally common non-associated chains. When HLA alleles, especially DR and DQ, strongly co-occurred, attributing TCR associations to individual alleles was difficult. A later analysis associated 15,000 or so TCR beta sequences with specific HLA alleles at a false discovery rate of 0.05. Some IMGT-functional V segments, including TRBV6-2 and TRBV6-3, could not be distinguished by the 87-base-pair reads and were therefore excluded. In an earlier analysis of about 600 of the donors, most TCR beta V segments appeared in productive rearrangements about 87% or about 30% of the time, broadly matching IMGT annotations. Across donors, most TCR sequences were observed very rarely, whereas some public TCRs were present in many individuals. A few of the identified cytomegalovirus-associated TCR beta chains were confirmed in vitro to be specific for cytomegalovirus antigens. Most CMV-associated TCR beta chains appeared to be HLA-restricted in a later analysis, and the HLA associations seemed to be driven largely by CMV exposure. According to a later analysis, TCR association rates differed among HLA loci, with DRB1 alleles showing the most associated TCRs and HLA-C alleles showing the fewest. The study gave a list of 150 to 200 TCR beta chains associated with cytomegalovirus. According to the authors, the approach could potentially be generalized to other disease states and immunological phenotypes. The sequencing pipeline was judged likely to have produced a cluster of highly shared sequence variants as a technical artifact. Only TCR beta chains were sequenced in this cohort, and the absence of alpha or paired-chain data limited detectable features. In a later genetic analysis, fewer N-insertions in productive TCRs were reported among donors in an Asian-associated ancestry cluster than the roughly 700-donor mean. In both the original and validation cohorts, the classifier was reported to diagnose cytomegalovirus status with high specificity and sensitivity. Immune exposure information for the cohort was limited to CMV serostatus. Presence/absence analyses assumed roughly uniform sequencing depth across donors, an assumption that may not hold.

Library method: the immunoSEQ multiplex PCR assay. A mixture of 60 forward primers for TCR Vbeta segments and 13 reverse primers for TCR Jbeta segments was used in the multiplex PCR. A multiplex PCR assay on genomic DNA amplified the CDR3 region of rearranged TCR beta genes. Amplified TCR beta libraries were sequenced as 87-base-pair reads on the Illumina HiSeq System. In the authors' own workflow: In a later analysis, some 80 million unique TCR beta chains were counted across the 690 or so repertoires, and about 10 million of these chains were shared by at least two donors. Raw reads were error-corrected and collapsed into unique sequences by a nearest-neighbor algorithm in which closely related sequences were merged to remove PCR and sequencing errors. To assign V, D and J gene segments, CDR3 sequences were aligned to IMGT reference sequences. Each retained sequence needed at least a six-nucleotide match to both a V gene segment and a J gene segment. A rearrangement was called productive if the CDR3 had no stop codons and remained in frame with V and J, and every other rearrangement was called non-productive. Following IMGT convention, CDR3 was defined as the stretch from the second conserved V-encoded cysteine to the conserved J-encoded phenylalanine. Sequences without an unambiguous match to a single V gene segment were excluded from the earlier analysis of 450 to 650 of the donors. An earlier analysis of fewer than 750 of the donors called V segments functional above 56.7% productive rearrangements and segregating when the between-donor standard deviation exceeded 5%. A statistical classification framework was built for diagnosing cytomegalovirus status from the catalog of TCR beta chain sequences. A later analysis assigned V and J genes by comparing TCR nucleotide sequences with IMGT/GENE-DB human TR gene sequences. In a later analysis, CDR3 sequences and most-parsimonious VDJ recombination scenarios were assigned using the TCRdist pipeline. In a later analysis, each TCR beta chain was defined by its CDR3 amino acid sequence together with its V-gene family, and reads without a unique V-gene family were excluded. As a way to deal with suspected cross-contamination and a sequencing artifact, a later analysis dropped 592 nucleotide sequences that were highly shared and had low generation probability. In a later analysis, a clonal expansion index was calculated for each public chain from normalized within-repertoire ranks of inferred template counts. In a later analysis, generation probabilities were computed using a VDJ recombination model fitted to out-of-frame rearrangements, and the results were checked against IGoR. In a later analysis, hypergeometric tests were used to score TCR-TCR, TCR-HLA and TCR-CMV co-occurrence, with a repertoire-size bias correction applied to TCR pairs. A later analysis estimated false discovery rates by permuting HLA or CMV assignments 20 times. A later analysis grouped co-occurring TCRs with DBSCAN, adding TCRdist sequence similarity when clustering within HLA-allele-positive subsets. For co-occurrence clustering, repertoires with fewer than 30,000 or more than 120,000 public chains were excluded, along with a handful of repertoires with anomalous nucleotide sharing. TCRdb mirrors the immuneACCESS table, restricted to in-frame sequences. Some clones are absent from its copies; in checked studies, under half trace to an unresolved V gene, and the reason for the others is unknown. V, J and clone size are those of that table, while D and trimming were read from the DNA. The sample table records under 130,000 clones; 77% of these occur just once. The ten top clones hold over 7.5% of the sample.

The cohort consisted of hundreds of healthy bone marrow donors. Cohort members were all nominally healthy when sampled, although unrecorded immune exposures were likely present. The donor tested CMV seropositive, placing the donor among the roughly 300 seropositive members of the cohort. A peripheral blood sample was collected from each donor, and TCR beta sequencing was performed on peripheral blood mononuclear cells. Genomic DNA extraction from the blood cell samples was performed with the Qiagen DNeasy Blood Extraction Kit. CDR1 and CDR2 are read off the germline V gene as LGHNA and YSLEER. Clipping removes 4 bases from V and 8 bases from J, with 6 as the unmatched junction base count. Reading from cysteine to phenylalanine, the CDR3 counts 14 amino acids. Solely the CDR3 DNA is kept, with 42 bases framed from the first base. To note about this clone: Its antigen remains unidentified. Within one base of it there is no much larger clone, and no base qualities were kept.

This sequence was found in a woman between 40 and 55 years old in good health and CMV-seropositive. The sequence joins TRBV4-3 to TRBJ1-4, and 8 junction bases match TRBD1. Sample: PBMCs. The DNA reads as follows: TGCGCCAGCAGCCCAGGGACAGGAGAAGAAAAACTGTTTTTT. Its amino acids are CASSPGTGEEKLFF.